Each of the 8 T cell receptor beta chains below was sequenced from the same sample in a study of T cell responses to AZD1222 COVID-19 vaccine. Assay: immunoSEQ multiplex PCR; the TCRdb copy retains only in-frame clones and omits some. The sample includes some 130,000 clones, 80% to 95% of them seen just once. The sample here was peripheral blood, taken 28 days after the second AZD1222 dose. The source is an adult who received the AZD1222 COVID-19 vaccine.

The rearrangement links TRBV11-2 to TRBJ2-2; maybe TRBD2 (5 bases). The CDR3 loop spans 15 amino acids. Germline lookup yields CDR1 SGHAT and CDR2 FQNNGV. Deletions cut 2 bases from V and 6 bases from J, with 13 bases between. The CDR3 DNA follows: TGTGCCAGCAGCTTACTCCGGGGATTTTCCGGGGAGCTGTTTTTT. Amino acid sequence: CASSLLRGFSGELFF.

The chain is built from TRBV3-1 (or the pseudogene TRBV3-2) and TRBJ1-6, with 7 bases aligning to TRBD1. CDR3 length: 15 amino acids. Trimming cost V 3 bases and J 14 bases; bases outside gene matches: 13. Germline V gives CDR1 LGHDT, CDR2 YNNKEL (reference sequence). The CDR3 nucleotides read TGTGCCAGCAGCCATCAACAGGGGCCTTCATGGGCCCTCCACTTT. Residues: CASSHQQGPSWALHF.

The chain is built from TRBV30 and TRBJ1-2; 9 nucleotides align to TRBD1. V lost 6 bases and J lost 5; bases outside the gene matches: 7. The length of the CDR3 is 13 residues. The germline gives CDR1 GTSNPN, CDR2 SVGIG (reference sequence). CDR3 in DNA: TGTGCCTGCCTACAGGGGGCGAAATATGGCTACACCTTC. Translating gives CACLQGAKYGYTF.

The genes are TRBV18 and TRBJ1-1; 11 bases are a match to TRBD1. The CDR3 extends over 13 amino acids. J gave up 8 bases and V 4 bases, and 3 bases lay outside the gene matches. CDR1 and CDR2 from the germline V gene are KGHSH and LQKENI. DNA for the CDR3: TGTGCCAGCTCACGGGGACAGGGGGACGAAGCTTTCTTT. Amino acids: CASSRGQGDEAFF.

The gene calls are TRBV3-1 (or the pseudogene TRBV3-2) and TRBJ1-5; D not resolved. In germline, CDR1 is LGHDT, CDR2 YNNKEL (reference sequence). This CDR3 region has 15 residues. V was cut by 1 base and J by 5 bases, with 12 bases left in between. This CDR3 reads CASSQVLGWHQPQHF. In nucleotides, the CDR3 is TGTGCCAGCAGCCAAGTTTTAGGGTGGCATCAGCCCCAGCATTTT.

This clone occurred once. This chain connects TRBV19 to TRBJ2-7; 9 nucleotides match TRBD2. V shed 2 bases, J shed 7 bases, and the junction held 3 bases outside the gene matches. Germline CDR1 LNHDA, CDR2 SQIVND (reference sequence). This CDR3 is 13 amino acids long. The CDR3 loop is CASSIQLAGEQYF. In nucleotides, the CDR3 is TGTGCCAGTAGTATACAGCTAGCGGGAGAGCAGTACTTC. Variable domain in full (rest from reference TRBV19 and TRBJ2-7): DGGITQSPKYLFRKEGQNVTLSCEQNLNHDAMYWYRQDPGQGLRLIYYSQIVNDFQKGDIAEGYSVSREKKESFPLTVTSAQKNPTAFYLCASSIQLAGEQYFGPGTRLTVT.

V gene TRBV6-2 or TRBV6-3 combines with J gene TRBJ1-2; D is undetermined. CDR3 length: 10 residues. Trimming cost V 2 bases and J 6 bases, with 1 base left between them. CDR1 and CDR2 from the germline V gene are MNHEY and SVGEGT. The CDR3 loop reads CASSYNGYTF. The CDR3 DNA reads TGTGCCAGCAGTTACAATGGCTACACCTTC.

This sequence joins TRBV27 and TRBJ1-6, with TRBD1 matching 8 bases. CDR3 size: 14 residues. Looked up from germline, CDR1 is MNHEY and CDR2 is SMNVEV (reference sequence). V dropped 6 bases and J dropped 10; count of bases not matched to a gene: 8. This CDR3 is CASSKPAGGSPLHF. Written as DNA, the CDR3 is TGTGCCAGCAGCAAACCGGCAGGGGGCTCACCCCTCCACTTT.